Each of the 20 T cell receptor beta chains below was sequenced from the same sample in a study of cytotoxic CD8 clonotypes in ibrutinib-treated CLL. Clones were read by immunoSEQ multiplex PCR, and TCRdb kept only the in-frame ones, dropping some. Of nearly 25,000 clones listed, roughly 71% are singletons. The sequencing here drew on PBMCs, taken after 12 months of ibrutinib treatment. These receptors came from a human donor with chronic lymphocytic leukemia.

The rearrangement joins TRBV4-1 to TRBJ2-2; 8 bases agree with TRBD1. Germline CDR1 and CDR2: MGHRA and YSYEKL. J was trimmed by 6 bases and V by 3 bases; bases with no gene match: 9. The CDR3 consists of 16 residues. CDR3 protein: CASSHDPNRGAGELFF. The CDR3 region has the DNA TGCGCCAGCAGCCACGACCCTAACAGGGGGGCCGGGGAGCTGTTTTTT.

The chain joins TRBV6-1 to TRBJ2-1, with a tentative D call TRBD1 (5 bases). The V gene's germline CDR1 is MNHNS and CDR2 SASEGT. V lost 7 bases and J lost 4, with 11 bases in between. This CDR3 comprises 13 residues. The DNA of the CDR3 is TGTGCCAGCATCGAGGCAGGGTACAATGAGCAGTTCTTC. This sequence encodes CASIEAGYNEQFF.

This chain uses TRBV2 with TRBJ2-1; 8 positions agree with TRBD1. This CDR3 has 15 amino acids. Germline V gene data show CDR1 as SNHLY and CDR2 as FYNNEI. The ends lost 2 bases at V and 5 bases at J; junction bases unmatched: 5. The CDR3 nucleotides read TGTGCCAGCAGTGAAAGGAGGACAGGGAACAATGAGCAGTTCTTC. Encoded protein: CASSERRTGNNEQFF. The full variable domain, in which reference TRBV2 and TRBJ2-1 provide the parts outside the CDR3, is EPEVTQTPSHQVTQMGQEVILRCVPISNHLYFYWYRQILGQKVEFLVSFYNNEISEKSEIFDDQFSVERPDGSNFTLKIRSTKLEDSAMYFCASSERRTGNNEQFFGPGTRLTVL.

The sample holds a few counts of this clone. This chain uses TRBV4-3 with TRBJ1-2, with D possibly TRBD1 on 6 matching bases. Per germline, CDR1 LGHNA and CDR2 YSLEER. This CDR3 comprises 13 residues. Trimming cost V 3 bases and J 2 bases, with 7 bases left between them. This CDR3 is CASSQQGNYGYTF. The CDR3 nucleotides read TGCGCCAGCAGCCAGCAGGGGAACTATGGCTACACCTTC.

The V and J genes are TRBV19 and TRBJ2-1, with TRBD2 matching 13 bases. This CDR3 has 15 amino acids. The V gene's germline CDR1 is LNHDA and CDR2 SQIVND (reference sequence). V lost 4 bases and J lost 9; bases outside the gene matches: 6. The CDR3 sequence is CASSNQGLAGAEQFF. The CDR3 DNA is TGTGCCAGTAGTAACCAAGGACTAGCGGGGGCTGAGCAGTTCTTC.

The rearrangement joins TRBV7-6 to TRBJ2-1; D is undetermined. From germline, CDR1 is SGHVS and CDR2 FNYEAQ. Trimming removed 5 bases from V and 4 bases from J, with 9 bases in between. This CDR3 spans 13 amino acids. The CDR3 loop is CASSPLEYNEQFF. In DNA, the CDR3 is TGTGCCAGCAGCCCCCTGGAGTACAATGAGCAGTTCTTC.

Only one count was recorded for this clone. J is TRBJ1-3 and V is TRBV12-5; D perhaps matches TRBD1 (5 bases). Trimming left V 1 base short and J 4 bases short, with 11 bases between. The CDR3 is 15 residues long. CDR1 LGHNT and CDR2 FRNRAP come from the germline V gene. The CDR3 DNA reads TGTGCTAGTGGTTTGGGGGCCAGGGAAGGAAACACCATATATTTT. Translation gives CASGLGAREGNTIYF.

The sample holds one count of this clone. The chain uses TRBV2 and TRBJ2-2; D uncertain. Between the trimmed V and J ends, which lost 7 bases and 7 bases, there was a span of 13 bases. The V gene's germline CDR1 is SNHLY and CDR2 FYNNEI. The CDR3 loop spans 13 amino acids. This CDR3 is CASTSGEIGELFF. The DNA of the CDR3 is TGTGCCAGCACTTCGGGTGAGATCGGGGAGCTGTTTTTT.

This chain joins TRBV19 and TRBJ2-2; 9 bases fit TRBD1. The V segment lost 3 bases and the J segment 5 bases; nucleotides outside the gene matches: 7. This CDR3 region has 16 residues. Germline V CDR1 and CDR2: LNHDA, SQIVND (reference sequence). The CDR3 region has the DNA TGTGCCAGTAGTATGGGCACAGGGGGCGGAACCGGGGAGCTGTTTTTT. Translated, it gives CASSMGTGGGTGELFF.

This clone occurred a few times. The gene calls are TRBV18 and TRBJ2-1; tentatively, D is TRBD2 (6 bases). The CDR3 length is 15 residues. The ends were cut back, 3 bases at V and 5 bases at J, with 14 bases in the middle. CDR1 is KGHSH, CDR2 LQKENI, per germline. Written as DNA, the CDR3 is TGTGCCAGCTCACCGAGGTCCTCGGGGGACAATGAGCAGTTCTTC. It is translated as CASSPRSSGDNEQFF.

CDR3 coding DNA: TGCAGCGTAGAGGGGGGAGATACGCAGTATTTT. Its protein product is CSVEGGDTQYF. V usage is TRBV29-1 and J usage is TRBJ2-3; D might be TRBD1 or TRBD2, each matching 6 bases. Per the germline V gene, CDR1 is SQVTM and CDR2 is ANQGSEA. This CDR3 contains 11 residues. Trimming stripped 6 bases from V and 5 bases from J, with 9 bases between.

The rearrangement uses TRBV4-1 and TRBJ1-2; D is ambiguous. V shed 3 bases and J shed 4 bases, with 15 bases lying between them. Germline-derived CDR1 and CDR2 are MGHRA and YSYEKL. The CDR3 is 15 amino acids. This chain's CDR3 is CASSHPVEGVYGYTF. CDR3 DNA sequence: TGCGCCAGCAGCCATCCGGTAGAGGGCGTCTATGGCTACACCTTC.

CDR3 nucleotide sequence: TGTGCCTGGGAACCGGGACAATCTTACCAGACCCAGTACTTC. Its translation: CAWEPGQSYQTQYF. The J gene is TRBJ2-5, the V gene TRBV30; TRBD1 is a possible D gene (6 bases). CDR3 length equals 14 residues. CDR1 and CDR2 from the germline V gene are GTSNPN and SVGIG (reference sequence). V lost 5 bases and J lost 6, with 19 bases in between.

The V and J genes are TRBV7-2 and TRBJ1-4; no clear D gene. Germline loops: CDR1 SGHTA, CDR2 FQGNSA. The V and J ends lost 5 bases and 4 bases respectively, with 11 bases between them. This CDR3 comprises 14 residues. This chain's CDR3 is CASSPHSYNEKLFF. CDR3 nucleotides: TGTGCCAGCAGCCCCCACAGTTATAATGAAAAACTGTTTTTT. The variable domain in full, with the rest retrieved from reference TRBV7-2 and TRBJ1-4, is GAGVSQSPSNKVTEKGKDVELRCDPISGHTALYWYRQSLGQGLEFLIYFQGNSAPDKSGLPSDRFSAERTGGSVSTLTIQRTQQEDSAVYLCASSPHSYNEKLFFGSGTQLSVL.

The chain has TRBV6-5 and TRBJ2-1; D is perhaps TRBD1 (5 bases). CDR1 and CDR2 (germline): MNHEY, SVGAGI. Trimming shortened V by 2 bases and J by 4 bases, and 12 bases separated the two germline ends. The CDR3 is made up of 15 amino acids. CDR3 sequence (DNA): TGTGCCAGCAGTTACAGTACAGGACAATACAATGAGCAGTTCTTC. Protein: CASSYSTGQYNEQFF.

CDR3 residues: CASSFEGAYGYTF. As DNA, the CDR3 is TGTGCCAGCAGCTTTGAAGGGGCCTATGGCTACACCTTC. V gene TRBV7-9 combines with J gene TRBJ1-2, with D possibly matching TRBD1 (5 bases). The V end was cut by 3 bases, the J end by 4 bases, with 9 bases between. The germline gives CDR1 SEHNR, CDR2 FQNEAQ (reference sequence). This CDR3 has 13 amino acids.

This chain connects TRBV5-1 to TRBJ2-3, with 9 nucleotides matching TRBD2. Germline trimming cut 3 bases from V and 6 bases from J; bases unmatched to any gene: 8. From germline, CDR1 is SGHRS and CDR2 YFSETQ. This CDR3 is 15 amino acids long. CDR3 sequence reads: CASSSGGGGADTQYF. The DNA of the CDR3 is TGCGCCAGCAGCTCCGGGGGCGGGGGGGCGGATACGCAGTATTTT.

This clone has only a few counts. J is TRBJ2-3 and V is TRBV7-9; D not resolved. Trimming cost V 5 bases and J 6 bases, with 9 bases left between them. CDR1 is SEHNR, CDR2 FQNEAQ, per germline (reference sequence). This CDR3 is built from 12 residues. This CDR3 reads CASSPLLDTQYF. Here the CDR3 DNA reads TGTGCCAGCAGCCCCTTGTTGGATACGCAGTATTTT.

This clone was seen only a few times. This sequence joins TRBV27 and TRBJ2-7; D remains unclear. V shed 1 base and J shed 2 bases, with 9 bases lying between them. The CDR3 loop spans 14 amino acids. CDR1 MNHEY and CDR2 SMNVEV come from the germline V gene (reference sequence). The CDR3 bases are TGTGCCAGCAGTTTATTGGGCAGCCCCTACGAGCAGTACTTC. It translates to CASSLLGSPYEQYF.

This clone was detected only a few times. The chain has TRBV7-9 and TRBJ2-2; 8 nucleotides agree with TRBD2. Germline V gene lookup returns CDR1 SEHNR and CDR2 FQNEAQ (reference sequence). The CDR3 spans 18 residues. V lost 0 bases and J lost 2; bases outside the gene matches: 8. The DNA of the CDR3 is TGTGCCAGCAGCTTAGCCGGGACTAGGGGTTTTAACACCGGGGAGCTGTTTTTT. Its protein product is CASSLAGTRGFNTGELFF.